This T cell receptor beta chain comes out of a study of CD4 T cells in relation to SARS-CoV-2 and coronaviruses. Study-level background: Of the patients, seven to nine were male, a few female, two Hispanic.

There are 13 residues in the CDR3. The V end was cut by 7 bases, the J end by 0 bases, with 9 bases between. CDR1 LNHNV and CDR2 YYDKDF come from the germline V gene (reference sequence). Assay used: immunoSEQ multiplex PCR; TCRdb lists only in-frame clones, some missing. In the table there are some 45,000 clones, about four fifths of which are singletons. With respect to this clone: Its matching antigen is unknown.

V gene TRBV15 combines with J gene TRBJ2-5; D not certain. The TCR comes from an adult with COVID-19. Sequencing was performed on naive CD4+ T cells from PBMCs, cultured in vitro. Subset given: naive CD4+ T cells isolated by negative enrichment. The CDR3 coding sequence is TGTGCCACCATGGCAGTCAACCAAGAGACCCAGTACTTC. Translation: CATMAVNQETQYF.